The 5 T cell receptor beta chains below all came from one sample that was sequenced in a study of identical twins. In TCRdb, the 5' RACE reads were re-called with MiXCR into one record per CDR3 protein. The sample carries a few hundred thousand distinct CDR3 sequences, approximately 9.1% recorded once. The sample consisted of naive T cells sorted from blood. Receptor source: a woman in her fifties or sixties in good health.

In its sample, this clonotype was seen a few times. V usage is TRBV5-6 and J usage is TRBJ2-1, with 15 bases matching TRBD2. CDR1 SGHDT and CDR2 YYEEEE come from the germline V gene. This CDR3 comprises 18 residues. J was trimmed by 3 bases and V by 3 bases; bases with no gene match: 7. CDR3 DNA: TGTGCCAGCAGCTCCGGGACTAGCGGGAGGCCCGGCTACAATGAGCAGTTCTTC. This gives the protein CASSSGTSGRPGYNEQFF.

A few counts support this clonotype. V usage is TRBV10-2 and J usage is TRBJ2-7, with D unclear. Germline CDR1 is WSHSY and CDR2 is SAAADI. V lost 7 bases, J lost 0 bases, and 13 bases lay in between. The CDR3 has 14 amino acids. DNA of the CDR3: TGCGCCAGCAAACGGACCCTAAGCTCCTACGAGCAGTACGTC. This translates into CASKRTLSSYEQYV.

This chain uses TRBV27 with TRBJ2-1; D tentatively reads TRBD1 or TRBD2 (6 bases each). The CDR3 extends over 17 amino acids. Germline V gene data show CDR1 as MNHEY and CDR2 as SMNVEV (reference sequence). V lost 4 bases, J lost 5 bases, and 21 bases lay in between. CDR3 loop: CASSSNTGRMKNNEQFF. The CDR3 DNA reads TGTGCCAGCAGTTCTAATACAGGGAGGATGAAAAACAATGAGCAGTTCTTC.

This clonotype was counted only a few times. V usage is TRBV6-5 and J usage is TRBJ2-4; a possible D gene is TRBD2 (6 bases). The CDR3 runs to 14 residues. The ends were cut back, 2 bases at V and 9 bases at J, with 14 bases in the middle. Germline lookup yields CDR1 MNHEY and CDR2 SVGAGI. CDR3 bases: TGTGCCAGCAGTTACAAACAACATAGCGGCATTCAGTACTTC. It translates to CASSYKQHSGIQYF.

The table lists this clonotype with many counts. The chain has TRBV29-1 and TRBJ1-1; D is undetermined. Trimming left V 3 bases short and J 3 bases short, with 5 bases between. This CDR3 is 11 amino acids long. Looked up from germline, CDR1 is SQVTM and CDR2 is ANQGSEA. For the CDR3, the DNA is TGCAGCGTTGATTTGTACACTGAAGCTTTCTTT. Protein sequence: CSVDLYTEAFF.